This T cell receptor (beta chain) stems from a study of shared clonotypes between healthy human individuals. TCRdb's copy holds only in-frame clones and misses some; the assay was immunoSEQ multiplex PCR. The sample has a few million clones; 95% are singletons. This CDR3 contains 14 residues. Looked up from germline, CDR1 is SNHLY and CDR2 is FYNNEI. V was clipped by 9 bases and J by 1 base, with 15 bases between them. The split of CD4+ cells yielded CD45RA+ naive and CD45RA-negative memory subsets. The V call is TRBV2, the J call TRBJ1-2; D uncertain. The sequenced sample was naive CD4+ T cells sorted from blood. Subset reported: CD45RA+ positively selected. This TCR was recovered from a man between 18 and 35 years old in good health. This CDR3 is CARLTQKNNYGYTF. The CDR3, as DNA: TGTGCCAGACTGACACAAAAAAATAACTATGGCTACACCTTC.